This passage covers 32 T cell receptor beta chains from one sample sequenced in a study of CD8 T cells in Susac syndrome. cDNA came from about 0.5 to 1 ug RNA primed by random hexamers. TCRdb itself ran the immunoSEQ multiplex PCR reads through MiXCR, one entry per CDR3 protein. This table has 120,000 or so distinct CDR3 sequences, 90% to 95% appearing once. The sequenced sample was CD8+ T cells from PBMCs. The source is a human donor with Susac syndrome.

The chain carries TRBV29-1 and TRBJ2-1; D possibly corresponds to TRBD1 (5 bases). Trimming cost V 2 bases and J 2 bases, with 10 bases left between them. Germline V gives CDR1 SQVTM, CDR2 ANQGSEA. The CDR3 is 14 residues long. The CDR3 bases are TGCAGCGTTGAACTGCAGGGCACCTACAATGAGCAGTTCTTC. This encodes CSVELQGTYNEQFF.

The chain links TRBV20-1 to TRBJ2-1; 9 bases are a match to TRBD2. This CDR3 has 15 residues. Losses at the gene ends were 6 bases for V and 8 bases for J; bases not matched to a gene: 14. Germline CDR1 DFQATT, CDR2 SNEGSKA (reference sequence). In DNA form, the CDR3 reads TGCAGTGCCACGAACCCGGGACTAGCTTGGGATGAGCAGTTCTTC. This gives the protein CSATNPGLAWDEQFF.

This clonotype has a handful of counts. V usage is TRBV11-1 and J usage is TRBJ2-5, with 12 bases matching TRBD2. Trimming cost V 11 bases and J 4 bases; bases outside gene matches: 8. There are 14 residues in the CDR3. Per the germline V gene, CDR1 is SGHAT and CDR2 is FQDESV (reference sequence). The DNA of the CDR3 is TGTGCCGGGCCTAGCGGGAGGGCAGTAGAGACCCAGTACTTC. This gives the protein CAGPSGRAVETQYF.

This clonotype showed up just once. The chain is built from TRBV30 and TRBJ2-1; a weak D match, TRBD1 (6 bases). There are 14 residues in the CDR3. V gave up 1 base and J gave up 5 bases, with 12 bases separating them. Germline values: CDR1 GTSNPN, CDR2 SVGIG (reference sequence). The CDR3 DNA reads TGTGCCTGGAGTGGTGACAGGAGCAACAATGAGCAGTTCTTC. Its translation is CAWSGDRSNNEQFF.

This chain connects TRBV30 to TRBJ1-1; D is ambiguous. CDR3 length: 12 amino acids. The V and J ends lost 5 bases and 0 bases respectively, with 7 bases between them. The V gene's germline CDR1 is GTSNPN and CDR2 SVGIG (reference sequence). This CDR3 is CAWGEMNTEAFF. CDR3 bases: TGTGCCTGGGGAGAAATGAACACTGAAGCTTTCTTT.

The chain couples TRBV12-3 or TRBV12-4 to TRBJ1-2; 7 bases line up with TRBD1. The CDR3 sequence is 12 residues long. Unmatched junction bases numbered 5, after V lost 5 bases and J lost 8 bases. Written as DNA, the CDR3 is TGTGCCAGCAGTCAAGGGGGCGGCGGCTACACCTTC. Translating gives CASSQGGGGYTF.

The chain has TRBV19 and TRBJ2-1; TRBD2 aligns across 13 bases. CDR1 is LNHDA, CDR2 SQIVND, per germline (reference sequence). There are 16 residues in the CDR3. V shed 5 bases and J 7 bases; nucleotides not matched to a gene: 8. The DNA of the CDR3 is TGTGCCAGTAGTCTTTACACTAGCGGGAGGGCGAATGAGCAGTTCTTC. This sequence encodes CASSLYTSGRANEQFF. Based on the CDR3 plus reference TRBV19 and TRBJ2-1, the full variable domain is DGGITQSPKYLFRKEGQNVTLSCEQNLNHDAMYWYRQDPGQGLRLIYYSQIVNDFQKGDIAEGYSVSREKKESFPLTVTSAQKNPTAFYLCASSLYTSGRANEQFFGPGTRLTVL.

V usage is TRBV7-9 and J usage is TRBJ2-7, with 8 positions matching TRBD2. The germline gives CDR1 SEHNR, CDR2 FQNEAQ (reference sequence). Trimming at V came to 1 base and at J to 6 bases, leaving 5 bases not matched to a gene. This CDR3 contains 14 residues. The CDR3 coding sequence is TGTGCCAGCAGCTTAGGGACTAGCATGCTCGAGCAGTACTTC. Its protein product is CASSLGTSMLEQYF.

This chain connects TRBV6-2 or TRBV6-3 to TRBJ1-5; a weak D match, TRBD1 (5 bases). The CDR3 is 13 amino acids. The germline CDR1 and CDR2 sequences are MNHEY and SVGEGT. Trimming took off 7 bases at V and 5 bases at J, with 12 bases between the two ends. The DNA of the CDR3 is TGTGCCAGCACATTGGGGGGTCATCAGCCCCAGCATTTT. Residues: CASTLGGHQPQHF.

The genes are TRBV20-1 and TRBJ2-5; 7 positions agree with TRBD2. The CDR3 contains 13 residues. The trim removed 6 bases at V and 5 bases at J, leaving 9 bases unmatched. CDR1 DFQATT and CDR2 SNEGSKA come from the germline V gene (reference sequence). Written as DNA, the CDR3 is TGCAGTGCGCCCGGGACTACACTCGAGACCCAGTACTTC. Amino acid sequence: CSAPGTTLETQYF.

V is TRBV4-1 and J is TRBJ1-1; a weak D match, TRBD1 (6 bases). The CDR3 totals 14 residues. The germline gives CDR1 MGHRA, CDR2 YSYEKL. The V gene lost 4 bases and the J gene lost 0 bases, with 9 bases spanning the gap. CDR3 sequence (DNA): TGCGCCAGCAGCCGGACAGCAATGAACACTGAAGCTTTCTTT. Encoded protein: CASSRTAMNTEAFF.

The genes are TRBV12-3 or TRBV12-4 and TRBJ1-4, with TRBD1 as a possible D gene (5 bases). Trimming stripped 6 bases from V and 3 bases from J, with 8 bases between. CDR3 length equals 13 residues. Here the CDR3 DNA reads TGTGCCAGCAGCGGGACGGCTAATGAAAAACTGTTTTTT. It codes for CASSGTANEKLFF.

The chain is built from TRBV24-1 and TRBJ2-2; D is unresolved. Trimming took 4 bases from V and 3 from J, leaving 8 bases between them. The CDR3 has 14 residues. CDR1 and CDR2 (germline): KGHDR, SFDVKD. The CDR3 protein is CATSEPTHTGELFF. The CDR3 coding sequence is TGTGCCACCAGTGAACCTACGCACACCGGGGAGCTGTTTTTT.

The V call is TRBV9, the J call TRBJ1-5; a possible D gene is TRBD1 (5 bases). V was clipped by 3 bases and J by 3 bases, with 10 bases between them. Germline V gene sequence: CDR1 SGDLS, CDR2 YYNGEE. The CDR3 runs 14 residues. CDR3 DNA sequence: TGTGCCAGCAGCGCGGGGGATGACAATCAGCCCCAGCATTTT. It yields the protein CASSAGDDNQPQHF.

The rearrangement joins TRBV12-3 or TRBV12-4 to TRBJ1-5; possible D gene TRBD1, 5 bases. CDR3 length: 12 residues. Trimming took off 11 bases at V and 5 bases at J, with 13 bases between the two ends. The CDR3: CAGQRGDQPQHF. The CDR3 nucleotides read TGTGCCGGCCAGAGGGGAGATCAGCCCCAGCATTTT.

The J gene is TRBJ2-5, the V gene TRBV27, with 7 bases lining up with TRBD2. The CDR3 covers 12 residues. The germline V gene has CDR1 MNHEY and CDR2 SMNVEV (reference sequence). V lost 5 bases to trimming and J lost 3 bases; unmatched junction nucleotides: 0. This CDR3 is CASSGTKETQYF. CDR3 nucleotide sequence: TGTGCCAGCAGTGGGACTAAAGAGACCCAGTACTTC.

The chain links TRBV21-1 to TRBJ2-7; the D call of TRBD2 is as the table states it, not checked on the DNA. TRBV21-1 has pseudogene status. This CDR3 comprises 14 residues. CDR3 protein: CASSNQQGPYEQYF. The CDR3 nucleotides are TGTGCCAGCAGCAACCAACAGGGCCCGTACGAGCAGTACTTC.

CDR3 sequence (DNA): TGTGCCAGCAGCTTAGGCGTAGAACAGGGGCAAAACATTCAGTACTTC. Its protein is CASSLGVEQGQNIQYF. This chain joins TRBV7-9 and TRBJ2-4, with 7 bases identical to TRBD1. With V trimmed by 1 base and J by 5 bases, 8 bases remained unmatched. The CDR3 covers 16 residues. In germline, CDR1 is SEHNR, CDR2 FQNEAQ (reference sequence).

The rearrangement links TRBV29-1 to TRBJ2-5; 13 bases map to TRBD2. J gave up 0 bases and V 0 bases, and 7 bases lay outside the gene matches. The CDR3 is made up of 18 amino acids. The germline V gene encodes CDR1 SQVTM and CDR2 ANQGSEA. The CDR3 DNA is TGCAGCGTTGAAGACGGACTAGCGGGAGCGGAGTACCAAGAGACCCAGTACTTC. Translated, it gives CSVEDGLAGAEYQETQYF. Based on the CDR3 plus reference TRBV29-1 and TRBJ2-5, the full variable domain is SAVISQKPSRDICQRGTSLTIQCQVDSQVTMMFWYRQQPGQSLTLIATANQGSEATYESGFVIDKFPISRPNLTFSTLTVSNMSPEDSSIYLCSVEDGLAGAEYQETQYFGPGTRLLVL.

The rearrangement joins TRBV6-5 to TRBJ2-5; D uncertain. The CDR3 loop spans 15 amino acids. Germline lookup yields CDR1 MNHEY and CDR2 SVGAGI. Trimming took off 2 bases at V and 2 bases at J, with 12 bases between the two ends. The CDR3 is CASSYLKAEQETQYF. The CDR3 bases are TGTGCCAGCAGTTACCTTAAGGCGGAGCAAGAGACCCAGTACTTC.

V and J are TRBV12-3 or TRBV12-4 and TRBJ1-5; D gene unclear. The CDR3 contains 13 residues. Trimming left V 6 bases short and J 2 bases short, with 8 bases between. The CDR3 region has the DNA TGTGCCAGCAGAACAGACGGCAATCAGCCCCAGCATTTT. This codes for CASRTDGNQPQHF.

The CDR3 DNA is TGTGCCAGCAGATATTACAATGAGCAGTTCTTC. Residues: CASRYYNEQFF. The chain combines TRBV12-3 or TRBV12-4 with TRBJ2-1; D remains unclear. CDR3 length: 11 residues. Deletions cut 6 bases from V and 4 bases from J, with 4 bases between.

The chain is built from TRBV2 and TRBJ1-4; D may be TRBD1 (6 bases). The germline CDR1 and CDR2 sequences are SNHLY and FYNNEI. The CDR3 is 16 amino acids. Between the trimmed V and J ends, which lost 7 bases and 6 bases, there was a span of 21 bases. CDR3 sequence: CASMEGQGSIYEKLFF. The CDR3 nucleotides read TGTGCCAGCATGGAGGGTCAGGGGTCGATCTATGAAAAACTGTTTTTT.

The rearrangement joins TRBV12-5 to TRBJ2-5; 8 bases are shared with TRBD1. Germline-derived CDR1 and CDR2 are LGHNT and FRNRAP. V trimming: 5 bases; J trimming: 3 bases; junction bases outside the gene matches: 11. The CDR3 extends over 16 amino acids. The CDR3 sequence is CASGLWTGRFEETQYF. The CDR3, as DNA: TGTGCTAGTGGTCTATGGACAGGGAGGTTCGAAGAGACCCAGTACTTC.

The chain couples TRBV11-2 to TRBJ2-7; perhaps TRBD2 as D (6 bases). Germline V gives CDR1 SGHAT, CDR2 FQNNGV. The CDR3 sequence is 16 residues long. Trimming removed 1 base at V and 2 bases at J, with 15 bases between. Here the CDR3 reads CASSLGVGRPTYEQYF. The CDR3 DNA reads as TGTGCCAGCAGCTTAGGAGTCGGGAGACCCACCTACGAGCAGTACTTC.

The chain combines TRBV6-5 with TRBJ1-4, with D possibly matching TRBD1 (5 bases). The germline V gene encodes CDR1 MNHEY and CDR2 SVGAGI. V was clipped by 4 bases and J by 5 bases, with 14 bases between them. This CDR3 contains 15 residues. The CDR3 spells CASSSGHNSNEKLFF. CDR3 bases: TGTGCCAGCAGTTCTGGACACAACTCAAATGAAAAACTGTTTTTT.

CDR3 bases: TGCAGTGCTAGAGATCCTATATACGCTCCTCAAGCTTTCTTT. Translating it yields CSARDPIYAPQAFF. The rearrangement links TRBV20-1 to TRBJ1-1; D ambiguous. The CDR3 sequence is 14 residues long. CDR1 DFQATT and CDR2 SNEGSKA come from the germline V gene (reference sequence). V lost 0 bases and J 9 bases, leaving 17 bases between the germline ends.

This sequence joins TRBV7-9 and TRBJ2-2; D not resolved. The V end was cut by 4 bases, the J end by 7 bases, with 7 bases between. The CDR3 is 12 residues long. The germline V gene has CDR1 SEHNR and CDR2 FQNEAQ (reference sequence). The CDR3 is CASSSLLGELFF. CDR3 sequence (DNA): TGTGCCAGCAGCTCGTTACTCGGGGAGCTGTTTTTT.

This sequence joins TRBV28 and TRBJ2-2; no reliable D call. Trimming took 5 bases from V and 5 from J, leaving 12 bases between them. CDR1 is MDHEN, CDR2 SYDVKM, per germline. The CDR3 runs to 14 residues. The CDR3 loop reads CASSADNPTGELFF. DNA for the CDR3: TGTGCCAGCAGTGCCGACAACCCAACCGGGGAGCTGTTTTTT.

The rearrangement uses TRBV12-3 or TRBV12-4 and TRBJ2-5; no definite D call. The CDR3 is 12 residues long. With 5 bases removed from V and 3 bases from J, the gap between germline ends came to 7 bases. The DNA of the CDR3 is TGTGCCAGCAGTCGGATAAAAGAGACCCAGTACTTC. It yields the protein CASSRIKETQYF.

The genes are TRBV6-1 and TRBJ2-7, with 7 bases matching TRBD2. The V segment lost 6 bases and the J segment 3 bases; nucleotides outside the gene matches: 14. The CDR3 extends over 16 amino acids. Per the germline V gene, CDR1 is MNHNS and CDR2 is SASEGT. The CDR3 DNA sequence: TGTGCCAGCAGCCCGGGGGGAGGAAGTTTGGTCTACGAGCAGTACTTC. Its translation: CASSPGGGSLVYEQYF.

This clonotype was seen only a few times. The chain carries TRBV14 and TRBJ2-5; D may be TRBD1 or TRBD2 (5 bases each). CDR3 size: 17 residues. Between the trimmed V and J ends, which lost 1 base and 2 bases, there was a span of 17 bases. Germline V lookup: CDR1 SGHDN, CDR2 FVKESK. The CDR3 spells CASSQGVGPIIQETQYF. The CDR3 nucleotides are TGTGCCAGCAGCCAAGGTGTGGGACCTATAATACAAGAGACCCAGTACTTC.